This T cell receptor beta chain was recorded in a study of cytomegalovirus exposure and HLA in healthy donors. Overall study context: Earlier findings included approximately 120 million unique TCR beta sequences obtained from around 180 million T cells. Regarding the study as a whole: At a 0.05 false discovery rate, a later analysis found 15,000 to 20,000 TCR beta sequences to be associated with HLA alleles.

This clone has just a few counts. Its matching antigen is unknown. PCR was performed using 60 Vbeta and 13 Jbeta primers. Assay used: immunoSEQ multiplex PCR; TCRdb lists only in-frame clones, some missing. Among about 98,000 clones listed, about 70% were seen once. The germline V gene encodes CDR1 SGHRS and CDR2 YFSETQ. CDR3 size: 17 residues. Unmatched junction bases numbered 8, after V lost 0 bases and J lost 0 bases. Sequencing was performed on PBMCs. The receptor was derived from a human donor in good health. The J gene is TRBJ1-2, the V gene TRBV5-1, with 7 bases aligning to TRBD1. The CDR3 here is CASSLAGLTGSNYGYTF. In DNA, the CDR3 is TGCGCCAGCAGCTTGGCGGGGTTGACAGGGTCTAACTATGGCTACACCTTC.